This TCR beta chain originates from a study of blood T cell repertoires in COVID-19. About the research overall: PBMCs, B-cell-depleted T cells, or T cells were the source of the cDNA or gDNA that made up the material.

Original processing notes: Amplification of reference gene primers provided the estimated nucleated cell counts. The protocol was immunoSEQ multiplex PCR, while the TCRdb copy is restricted to in-frame clones and leaves out a portion. The V and J calls and clone size come from that table; D and trimming were worked out from the DNA. This sample has 350,000 to 450,000 clones, with approximately 89% found just once. In germline, CDR1 is SGDLS, CDR2 YYNGEE. The CDR3 consists of 14 residues. J lost 6 bases, V lost 3 bases, and 5 bases had no gene match. Symptom resolution, clearance, or two negative PCRs marked donors in Cohort 3 as recovered.

This receptor was obtained from a woman aged 25-40 years who had recovered from COVID-19. The sample comprised PBMCs or T cells enriched from blood (not recorded which). The gene calls are TRBV9 and TRBJ1-2, with 10 bases fitting TRBD1. CDR3 protein: CASSGGTGAHGYTF. The CDR3 DNA reads as TGTGCCAGCAGCGGAGGGACAGGGGCCCATGGCTACACCTTC.